Given below is one T cell receptor beta chain in context. Its specificity is not known. These data are taken from a study of Ad26.COV2.S vaccination and SARS-CoV-2 variants. As for the study in general: Sample donor was a member of the COV1001 Ad26.COV2.S trial arm. Into the muscle, Ad26.COV2.S was dosed once or twice, 56 days apart.

The protocol was immunoSEQ multiplex PCR, while the TCRdb copy is restricted to in-frame clones and leaves out a portion. This sample carries 500,000 or so clones, around nine tenths of them seen once, and the ten largest clones take around 13%. Specified treatment: around 19 received Ad26.COV2.S at low or high dose, single or two shots; roughly five received placebo; per-sample allocation not given. Sample collection was performed on day 63 after the first vaccine or placebo injection. The study, taken as a whole, reports: Recipients of vaccine and of placebo showed similar breadth of their non-spike TCR repertoires. An underestimation of total T cell responses may have resulted from the TCR breadth and depth analyses.

Trimming pared 0 bases from V and 8 bases from J, leaving 19 bases between. Germline CDR1 LGHNA, CDR2 YSLEER. The CDR3 length is 16 residues. The chain links TRBV4-3 to TRBJ2-5; D gene ambiguous. The receptor's source is a person between 18 and 65 years old who received the Ad26.COV2.S COVID-19 vaccine or a placebo. Specimen: peripheral blood, collected in a trial of Ad26.COV2.S vaccine versus placebo. The CDR3 here is CASSQDAAPRRPTQYF. The CDR3 DNA sequence: TGCGCCAGCAGCCAAGACGCCGCTCCAAGGCGACCTACCCAGTACTTC.